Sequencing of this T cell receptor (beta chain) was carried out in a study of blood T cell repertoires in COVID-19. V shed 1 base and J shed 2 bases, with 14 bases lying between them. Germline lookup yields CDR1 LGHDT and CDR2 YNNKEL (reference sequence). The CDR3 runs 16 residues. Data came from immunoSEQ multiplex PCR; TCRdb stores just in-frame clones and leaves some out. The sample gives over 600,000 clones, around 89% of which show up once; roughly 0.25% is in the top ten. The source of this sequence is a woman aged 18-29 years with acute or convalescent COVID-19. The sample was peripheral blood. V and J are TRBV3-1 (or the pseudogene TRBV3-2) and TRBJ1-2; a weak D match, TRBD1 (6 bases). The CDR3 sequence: CASSQVPGQANYGYTF. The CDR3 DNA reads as TGTGCCAGCAGCCAAGTCCCGGGACAAGCCAACTATGGCTACACCTTC.